This T cell receptor (beta chain) was found in a study of cytomegalovirus exposure and HLA in healthy donors. Study-wide background: The roughly 120 validation repertoires, a later analysis reported, used the same platform as the roughly 610 first-cohort repertoires.

Assay: immunoSEQ multiplex PCR; the TCRdb copy retains only in-frame clones and omits some. The sample includes around 60,000 clones, 90% to 95% of them seen just once. Germline-derived CDR1 and CDR2 are SGHAT and FQDESV (reference sequence). This CDR3 comprises 12 residues. Trimming removed 2 bases from V and 9 bases from J, with 8 bases in between. Study-level findings and limits: A list of about 160 TCR beta chains associated with cytomegalovirus was given. In vitro work confirmed that three CMV-associated chains recognize CMV antigens. Most observed TCR sequences were rare, whereas some public TCRs were detected in many donors.

Remarks on this clone: Its target is not known.

Source material: PBMCs. The chain is built from TRBV11-1 and TRBJ2-1, with D possibly TRBD2 on 6 matching bases. The receptor comes from a woman aged 18-30 years in good health and CMV-seropositive. The DNA for the CDR3 is TGTGCCAGCAGCTTATCGGGAGCTGAGCAGTTCTTC. Encoded protein: CASSLSGAEQFF.